Below are 16 T cell receptor beta chains sequenced from a single sample in a study of cytomegalovirus exposure and HLA in healthy donors. 60 Vbeta and 13 Jbeta primers were used in PCR. Using immunoSEQ multiplex PCR, the repertoire was profiled, and TCRdb retains in-frame clones only, with some absent. The sample has some 130,000 clones, approximately 80% seen once. The sequenced material came from PBMCs. The receptor set was obtained from a man aged 45-60 years in good health and CMV-seronegative.

The genes are TRBV9 and TRBJ2-3; a possible D gene is TRBD2 (6 bases). This CDR3 spans 15 amino acids. V gave up 4 bases and J gave up 2 bases, with 14 bases separating them. The germline V gene has CDR1 SGDLS and CDR2 YYNGEE. The CDR3 loop is CASSLRGDFTDTQYF. In DNA form, the CDR3 reads TGTGCCAGCAGCCTCCGCGGGGATTTCACAGATACGCAGTATTTT.

The CDR3 spells CASSLAGRGSSYEQYF. The CDR3 nucleotides are TGTGCCAGCAGCTTGGCCGGCAGGGGGAGCTCCTACGAGCAGTACTTC. This chain connects TRBV5-4 to TRBJ2-7, with 7 bases lining up with TRBD1. Trimming cost V 0 bases and J 0 bases; bases outside gene matches: 6. Germline V gene lookup returns CDR1 SGHNT and CDR2 YYREEE (reference sequence). This CDR3 region has 16 residues. Together with reference TRBV5-4 and TRBJ2-7, the CDR3 gives the full variable domain: ETGVTQSPTHLIKTRGQQVTLRCSSQSGHNTVSWYQQALGQGPQFIFQYYREEENGRGNFPPRFSGLQFPNYSSELNVNALELDDSALYLCASSLAGRGSSYEQYFGPGTRLTVT.

The chain carries TRBV5-1 and TRBJ1-1; D perhaps matches TRBD1 (6 bases). The CDR3 has 17 amino acids. Trimming stripped 4 bases from V and 2 bases from J, with 21 bases between. Germline V gene data show CDR1 as SGHRS and CDR2 as YFSETQ. CDR3 in DNA: TGCGCCAGCAGCCCGGTCCCGGGACACGGGGCTAACACTGAAGCTTTCTTT. Its translation: CASSPVPGHGANTEAFF.

This chain uses TRBV4-1 with TRBJ2-7; D gene uncertain. Germline-derived CDR1 and CDR2 are MGHRA and YSYEKL. This CDR3 is 14 amino acids long. V was pared by 6 bases and J by 0 bases, with 12 bases between. The CDR3 DNA is TGCGCCAGCAGTCTTTACTCCGGCTCCTACGAGCAGTACTTC. This sequence encodes CASSLYSGSYEQYF.

The rearrangement uses TRBV28 and TRBJ1-2; D unresolved. Germline V lookup: CDR1 MDHEN, CDR2 SYDVKM. This CDR3 is 13 amino acids long. The ends were cut back, 2 bases at V and 3 bases at J, with 7 bases in the middle. The CDR3 here is CASSLTGDYGYTF. DNA of the CDR3: TGTGCCAGCAGTTTAACCGGAGACTATGGCTACACCTTC.

The CDR3 is CASSQDGIYYNEQFF. CDR3 DNA sequence: TGTGCCAGCAGCCAAGACGGGATCTACTACAATGAGCAGTTCTTC. The rearrangement joins TRBV9 to TRBJ2-1; TRBD2 is a possible D gene (5 bases). Germline assignment: CDR1 SGDLS and CDR2 YYNGEE. V was trimmed by 4 bases and J by 3 bases, leaving 14 bases between them. The CDR3 runs to 15 residues.

The chain uses TRBV7-2 and TRBJ2-7; 7 nucleotides line up with TRBD1. Per the germline V gene, CDR1 is SGHTA and CDR2 is FQGNSA. The CDR3 contains 13 residues. Trimming at V came to 4 bases and at J to 2 bases, leaving 2 bases not matched to a gene. CDR3 DNA: TGTGCCAGCAGCTCGGGACAGACCTACGAGCAGTACTTC. Translated: CASSSGQTYEQYF. The full variable domain, its missing parts supplied by reference TRBV7-2 and TRBJ2-7, is GAGVSQSPSNKVTEKGKDVELRCDPISGHTALYWYRQSLGQGLEFLIYFQGNSAPDKSGLPSDRFSAERTGGSVSTLTIQRTQQEDSAVYLCASSSGQTYEQYFGPGTRLTVT.

This clone was seen a handful of times. The chain combines TRBV5-1 with TRBJ2-3; the match to TRBD2 covers 10 bases. Germline V CDR1 and CDR2: SGHRS, YFSETQ. There are 15 residues in the CDR3. Unmatched junction bases numbered 4, after V lost 0 bases and J lost 6 bases. The DNA for the CDR3 is TGCGCCAGCAGCTTGGCCGGGACTAGCGCCGATACGCAGTATTTT. This gives the protein CASSLAGTSADTQYF.

V is TRBV7-9 and J is TRBJ2-7; a possible D gene is TRBD2 (6 bases). This CDR3 has 16 amino acids. Trimming shortened V by 0 bases and J by 2 bases, and 14 bases separated the two germline ends. The germline V gene has CDR1 SEHNR and CDR2 FQNEAQ (reference sequence). In DNA form, the CDR3 reads TGTGCCAGCAGCTTAGCTTCCCCCAAGCGGGCCTACGAGCAGTACTTC. Translated, it gives CASSLASPKRAYEQYF.

This clone showed up just once. The V and J genes are TRBV29-1 and TRBJ2-3; 7 nucleotides agree with TRBD2. After removal of 7 bases from V and 3 bases from J, the junction contained 10 bases not matched to a gene. Per germline, CDR1 SQVTM and CDR2 ANQGSEA. The CDR3 has 14 residues. The CDR3 here is CSESSGMGTDTQYF. DNA of the CDR3: TGCAGCGAAAGCAGCGGGATGGGGACAGATACGCAGTATTTT.

This clone appeared a single time. Other DNA sequences within the sample encode an identical CDR3. J is TRBJ2-5 and V is TRBV15; the D gene is possibly TRBD1 (6 bases). Between the trimmed V and J ends, which lost 8 bases and 0 bases, there was a span of 22 bases. In germline, CDR1 is LNHNV, CDR2 YYDKDF (reference sequence). This CDR3 comprises 17 residues. CDR3 coding DNA: TGTGCCACCGCAGATACTGAGACCACAGGGAACCAAGAGACCCAGTACTTC. Its translation is CATADTETTGNQETQYF.

The rearrangement uses TRBV7-6 and TRBJ2-3; no reliable D call. Trimming removed 2 bases from V and 3 bases from J, with 6 bases in between. This CDR3 region has 13 residues. CDR1 SGHVS and CDR2 FNYEAQ come from the germline V gene. CDR3 coding DNA: TGTGCCAGCAGCTTATGGAGTACAGATACGCAGTATTTT. Translated, it gives CASSLWSTDTQYF.

Here the CDR3 reads CAITSDKGGNEQFF. Here the CDR3 DNA reads TGTGCCATCACGAGCGATAAAGGAGGCAATGAGCAGTTCTTC. This chain connects TRBV10-3 to TRBJ2-1; a possible D gene is TRBD2 (5 bases). V was trimmed by 7 bases and J by 6 bases, leaving 16 bases between them. Germline CDR1 is ENHRY and CDR2 is SYGVKD. CDR3 size: 14 residues.

The V gene is TRBV2, the J gene TRBJ2-7; a weak D match, TRBD1 (5 bases). The CDR3 loop spans 12 amino acids. Germline CDR1 reads SNHLY; CDR2 reads FYNNEI. V was trimmed by 7 bases and J by 4 bases, leaving 11 bases between them. Here the CDR3 reads CASTTQGYEQYF. In nucleotides, the CDR3 is TGTGCCAGCACCACGCAGGGTTACGAGCAGTACTTC.

The chain has TRBV28 and TRBJ1-1; 8 bases are a match to TRBD1. Germline CDR1 reads MDHEN; CDR2 reads SYDVKM. There are 14 residues in the CDR3. The junction had 1 base not matched to a gene; V was cut back by 3 bases and J by 1 base. CDR3 sequence (DNA): TGTGCCAGCAGTTTGCAGGGGGCGAACACTGAAGCTTTCTTT. This codes for CASSLQGANTEAFF.

The CDR3 sequence is CASCNRETGELFF. In DNA, the CDR3 is TGTGCCAGTTGTAACAGGGAAACCGGGGAGCTGTTTTTT. This chain links TRBV19 with TRBJ2-2, with D perhaps matching TRBD1 (6 bases). This CDR3 has 13 amino acids. The V end lost 8 bases, the J end lost 5 bases, and 12 bases lay between the germline ends. In germline, CDR1 is LNHDA, CDR2 SQIVND (reference sequence).